This entry lists 3 T cell receptor beta chains sequenced from one sample in a study of cytomegalovirus exposure and HLA in healthy donors. Researchers ran the PCR with 60 Vbeta and 13 Jbeta primers. Using immunoSEQ multiplex PCR, the repertoire was profiled, and TCRdb retains in-frame clones only, with some absent. The repertoire holds 150,000 to 200,000 clones, with roughly 77% as singletons. The sequenced sample consisted of PBMCs. Receptor source: a middle-aged woman in good health and CMV-seropositive.

J is TRBJ2-6 and V is TRBV5-8; D remains ambiguous. The germline V gene encodes CDR1 SGHTS and CDR2 YDEGEE. The V and J ends lost 0 bases and 0 bases respectively, with 7 bases between them. The CDR3 has 16 amino acids. This CDR3 is CASSLATASGANVLTF. In DNA, the CDR3 is TGTGCCAGCAGCTTGGCAACTGCCTCTGGGGCCAACGTCCTGACTTTC.

CDR3 in amino acids: CASSQDRGPVYGYTF. The CDR3 DNA reads as TGCGCCAGCAGCCAAGACAGGGGGCCTGTTTATGGCTACACCTTC. This chain connects TRBV4-3 to TRBJ1-2, with 8 bases matching TRBD1. The CDR3 spans 15 residues. V lost 0 bases and J lost 5; bases outside the gene matches: 5. CDR1 and CDR2 from the germline V gene are LGHNA and YSLEER.

The J gene is TRBJ2-7, the V gene TRBV6-1, with TRBD1 matching over 8 bases. V lost 11 bases to trimming and J lost 1 base; unmatched junction nucleotides: 7. Germline CDR1 MNHNS, CDR2 SASEGT. This CDR3 has 13 residues. CDR3 sequence: CAGRTGQSYEQYF. CDR3 sequence (DNA): TGTGCCGGGAGGACAGGGCAGTCCTACGAGCAGTACTTC.